Below, one T cell receptor beta chain is given with its context. What it recognizes is unknown. V was cut by 4 bases and J by 8 bases, with 11 bases left in between. Germline values: CDR1 MGHRA, CDR2 YSYEKL. This CDR3 spans 13 amino acids. The data are from a study of T cells after yellow fever vaccination. Whole-study results and caveats: Researchers report a weaker secondary response that nonetheless peaked faster, day 5 versus 15. A large majority of primary-vaccination clones showed up again after the booster (96% CD4, around 88% CD8).

TCRdb called the 5' RACE reads again in MiXCR, with one record for every CDR3 protein. Among some 340,000 distinct CDR3 sequences listed, about 10% were seen once. The sample was CD4+ T cells sorted from PBMCs, taken 45 days after the yellow fever booster vaccination. The receptor comes from a man aged 18 to 29 who received the YFV17D yellow fever vaccine. The chain has TRBV4-1 and TRBJ1-4, with D unresolved. Written as DNA, the CDR3 is TGCGCCAGCAGCCCCGGACGGAGGGAAAAACTGTTTTTT. Amino acid sequence: CASSPGRREKLFF.